This section outlines one T cell receptor beta chain sequence together with its context. The data stem from a study of T cell responses to AZD1222 COVID-19 vaccine. Clones were sequenced by immunoSEQ multiplex PCR, and TCRdb holds only the in-frame ones, with some missing. Found here are 95,000 to 150,000 clones, about 90% of them singletons; the top ten hold 14% to 15%. Looked up from germline, CDR1 is LGHNA and CDR2 is YSLEER. Trimming pared 0 bases from V and 3 bases from J, leaving 11 bases between. This CDR3 spans 16 amino acids. Sample: peripheral blood, taken on day 0 of AZD1222 vaccination. The TCR comes from an adult in good health. V gene TRBV4-3 combines with J gene TRBJ2-2; D not resolved. CDR3 amino acids: CASSQDWTAHTGELFF. The CDR3 bases are TGCGCCAGCAGCCAAGATTGGACGGCGCACACCGGGGAGCTGTTTTTT.